This T cell receptor beta chain was documented in a study of T cells in Graves' hyperthyroidism and ophthalmopathy. It was RNA transcripts that yielded the amplified TCR beta CDR3 regions. TCR CDR3 regions were first amplified by RT-PCR with HTBI primers. TCRdb ran MiXCR on the multiplex PCR reads and lists one entry per CDR3 protein. In the table there are under 700,000 distinct CDR3 sequences, over 15% of which are singletons. CDR1 LNHDA and CDR2 SQIVND come from the germline V gene (reference sequence). V lost 2 bases and J lost 0; bases outside the gene matches: 5. The CDR3 length is 17 residues. Study-level findings and limits: The model's output predicted ophthalmopathy at a median of about 6.5 months prior to onset.

Newly diagnosed hyperthyroidism patients aged 18 to 65 years had disease lasting under 2 months. Exclusion criteria comprised uncontrolled infection, other autoimmune disease, pregnancy or lactation. The diagnoses drew upon clinical symptoms, serum thyroxine and TRAb, thyroid ultrasound and orbital computed tomography. This clonotype was found a few times. Its target is not known. V is TRBV19 and J is TRBJ2-2; 8 nucleotides agree with TRBD2. This clonotype was obtained from a young woman with Graves' hyperthyroidism. The sequencing sample was made of blood. The CDR3 bases are TGTGCCAGTAGTATATCCCAGCGGGGGACGAACACCGGGGAGCTGTTTTTT. Amino acids: CASSISQRGTNTGELFF.